This T cell receptor beta chain was retrieved from a study of T cells in tuberculosis. On the study more broadly: T cells were selected with CD1B tetramers loaded with glucose monomycolate. The study, taken as a whole, reports: The TCR-beta difference was not significant; alpha differences partly reflected length. Active tuberculosis alpha repertoires lay closer to GMM-specific TCRs than controls'.

The method was immunoSEQ multiplex PCR; TCRdb's version includes in-frame clones alone and lacks a portion of them. The table shows 30,000 to 40,000 clones, with 95% to 97% occurring only once. The CDR3 extends over 16 amino acids. Trimming cost V 1 base and J 3 bases, with 13 bases left between them. Germline assignment: CDR1 SGHTA and CDR2 FQGNSA. For this clone: No antigen is known for it.

This TCR was sampled from a donor under 30 with latent tuberculosis or without tuberculosis infection. The sample was PBMCs. V usage is TRBV7-2 and J usage is TRBJ2-1; a weak D match, TRBD1 (6 bases). The CDR3 loop is CASSLVGRGVYNEQFF. The CDR3 nucleotides read TGTGCCAGCAGCTTAGTCGGCAGGGGAGTCTACAATGAGCAGTTCTTC.